A single sample gave rise to the 16 T cell receptor beta chains below, sequenced in a study of shared clonotypes between healthy human individuals. Generated by immunoSEQ multiplex PCR, the TCRdb table keeps only in-frame clones and is missing some. The table shows about 2,500,000 clones, with more than 90% occurring only once. Sequencing was carried out using naive CD4+ T cells sorted from blood. Subset reported: CD45RA+ positively selected. Every receptor here comes from a young man in good health.

The gene calls are TRBV7-8 and TRBJ2-3; 11 nucleotides agree with TRBD2. V gave up 5 bases and J gave up 3 bases; unmatched junction bases: 7. CDR1 SGHVS and CDR2 FQNEAQ come from the germline V gene. The CDR3 has 16 residues. CDR3 loop: CASSRGTSGVTDTQYF. CDR3 nucleotide sequence: TGTGCCAGCAGCAGAGGGACTAGCGGAGTTACAGATACGCAGTATTTT.

The chain is built from TRBV5-1 and TRBJ2-2; 8 bases map to TRBD1. The CDR3 has 17 amino acids. The J segment lost 3 bases and the V segment lost 4 bases, leaving 11 bases of the junction unmatched. Germline CDR1 reads SGHRS; CDR2 reads YFSETQ. DNA of the CDR3: TGCGCCAGCAGCCGGTCAGGGGGCCGAGCAGACACCGGGGAGCTGTTTTTT. Protein sequence: CASSRSGGRADTGELFF. Full variable domain (remainder filled in from reference TRBV5-1 and TRBJ2-2): KAGVTQTPRYLIKTRGQQVTLSCSPISGHRSVSWYQQTPGQGLQFLFEYFSETQRNKGNFPGRFSGRQFSNSRSEMNVSTLELGDSALYLCASSRSGGRADTGELFFGEGSRLTVL.

The table lists this clone with a count of one. This rearrangement joins TRBV7-9 to TRBJ2-2, with D perhaps TRBD1 (6 bases). This CDR3 is built from 16 residues. The germline gives CDR1 SEHNR, CDR2 FQNEAQ (reference sequence). The V and J ends lost 1 base and 5 bases respectively, with 14 bases between them. The DNA for the CDR3 is TGTGCCAGCAGCTTAGAGTCCCCTAGGGGGACCGGGGAGCTGTTTTTT. Its translation: CASSLESPRGTGELFF.

In this sample, this clone turned up once. V usage is TRBV5-1 and J usage is TRBJ1-2, with D perhaps matching TRBD1 (5 bases). The ends were cut back, 4 bases at V and 7 bases at J, with 23 bases in the middle. In germline, CDR1 is SGHRS, CDR2 YFSETQ. The CDR3 is 16 amino acids. The CDR3 nucleotides read TGCGCCAGCAGCCTTCCTCCTATCGGGACCGGCTCTGGCTACACCTTC. It is translated as CASSLPPIGTGSGYTF. The full variable domain, rest sourced from reference TRBV5-1 and TRBJ1-2, is KAGVTQTPRYLIKTRGQQVTLSCSPISGHRSVSWYQQTPGQGLQFLFEYFSETQRNKGNFPGRFSGRQFSNSRSEMNVSTLELGDSALYLCASSLPPIGTGSGYTFGSGTRLTVV.

The genes are TRBV29-1 and TRBJ2-2, with D tentatively TRBD1 (6 bases). In germline, CDR1 is SQVTM, CDR2 ANQGSEA. V lost 7 bases and J lost 4, with 13 bases in between. CDR3 size: 13 residues. CDR3 nucleotides: TGCAGCGCCCGGGACAAACCCACCGGGGAGCTGTTTTTT. This codes for CSARDKPTGELFF.

The chain links TRBV10-3 to TRBJ2-7; no firm D call. The germline gives CDR1 ENHRY, CDR2 SYGVKD. V lost 0 bases to trimming and J lost 6 bases, with 15 bases between them. The CDR3 length is 15 residues. Written as DNA, the CDR3 is TGTGCCATCAGTGAGTCCTCCCCGATCGGTAGCGAGCAGTACTTC. Translation gives CAISESSPIGSEQYF.

V is TRBV6-5 and J is TRBJ2-5; no clear D. V gave up 3 bases and J gave up 1 base, with 12 bases separating them. Looked up from germline, CDR1 is MNHEY and CDR2 is SVGAGI. The CDR3 totals 15 residues. The CDR3 loop is CASSYVPNPQETQYF. CDR3 nucleotides: TGTGCCAGCAGTTATGTGCCAAACCCCCAAGAGACCCAGTACTTC.

V usage is TRBV12-2 and J usage is TRBJ2-2. TRBV12-2 is a pseudogene locus. This CDR3 is 10 amino acids long. The CDR3, as DNA: TGTGCAGGCCCCGGCGGGGAGCTGTTTTTT. Translated: CAGPGGELFF.

This clone appeared a single time. The rearrangement uses TRBV5-4 and TRBJ2-7; D perhaps matches TRBD1 (5 bases). Germline V gene sequence: CDR1 SGHNT, CDR2 YYREEE (reference sequence). The CDR3 runs 12 residues. Trimming left V 4 bases short and J 6 bases short, with 11 bases between. DNA for the CDR3: TGTGCCAGCAGCGACAGTCTGGGCGAGCAGTACTTC. Amino acids: CASSDSLGEQYF.

The V call is TRBV6-5, the J call TRBJ1-2, with 8 nucleotides matching TRBD1. The V segment lost 7 bases and the J segment 8 bases; nucleotides outside the gene matches: 9. CDR1 MNHEY and CDR2 SVGAGI come from the germline V gene. This CDR3 spans 13 amino acids. CDR3 region: CASTRQGSDGYTF. The CDR3 bases are TGTGCCAGCACTAGACAGGGGAGCGACGGCTACACCTTC.

The J gene is TRBJ1-2, the V gene TRBV6-1, with TRBD1 matching 7 bases. The V gene end was trimmed by 2 bases and the J gene end by 4 bases; junction bases not matched to a gene: 7. CDR3 length: 15 residues. CDR1 is MNHNS, CDR2 SASEGT, per germline. The DNA of the CDR3 is TGTGCCAGCAGTGAAAGCCAGGGGGATGGCTATGGCTACACCTTC. Amino acids: CASSESQGDGYGYTF.

The gene calls are TRBV11-2 and TRBJ2-3; possibly TRBD1 or TRBD2 for D (5 bases each). With 3 bases removed from V and 1 base from J, the gap between germline ends came to 14 bases. The V gene's germline CDR1 is SGHAT and CDR2 FQNNGV. This CDR3 contains 16 residues. CDR3 DNA sequence: TGTGCCAGCAGCTTGGGTCGGGGCAGGGGCACAGATACGCAGTATTTT. It is translated as CASSLGRGRGTDTQYF.

This clone showed up just once. J is TRBJ2-7 and V is TRBV5-4; 7 positions agree with TRBD1. Trimming at V came to 4 bases and at J to 8 bases, leaving 15 bases not matched to a gene. This CDR3 has 15 residues. The germline V gene has CDR1 SGHNT and CDR2 YYREEE (reference sequence). CDR3 bases: TGTGCCAGCAGCCCGAAAGGGGGCGATGTATTCCAGCAGTACTTC. Residues: CASSPKGGDVFQQYF. Supplemented by reference TRBV5-4 and TRBJ2-7, the full variable domain reads ETGVTQSPTHLIKTRGQQVTLRCSSQSGHNTVSWYQQALGQGPQFIFQYYREEENGRGNFPPRFSGLQFPNYSSELNVNALELDDSALYLCASSPKGGDVFQQYFGPGTRLTVT.

The rearrangement uses TRBV5-4 and TRBJ2-6; no firm D call. Germline values: CDR1 SGHNT, CDR2 YYREEE (reference sequence). The CDR3 consists of 17 residues. V was shortened by 1 base and J by 2 bases, with 13 bases between the two germline ends. The CDR3 nucleotides read TGTGCCAGCAGCTTGTCGCCGTTTGGGGCTGGGGCCAACGTCCTGACTTTC. Amino acids: CASSLSPFGAGANVLTF.

Concerning this clone: The identical CDR3 is also encoded by other nucleotide sequences in the sample. The V call is TRBV28, the J call TRBJ1-5; no clear D. Germline V gene data show CDR1 as MDHEN and CDR2 as SYDVKM. The CDR3 runs to 15 residues. Trimming stripped 5 bases from V and 0 bases from J, with 11 bases between. The CDR3 spells CASSPGGLSNQPQHF. For the CDR3, the DNA is TGTGCCAGCAGTCCGGGTGGACTTAGCAATCAGCCCCAGCATTTT.

The chain couples TRBV6-5 to TRBJ1-4; 12 positions match TRBD1. J lost 5 bases, V lost 4 bases, and 2 bases had no gene match. This CDR3 contains 15 residues. Germline CDR1 reads MNHEY; CDR2 reads SVGAGI. The CDR3 loop is CASSWGTGGNEKLFF. The DNA for the CDR3 is TGTGCCAGCAGTTGGGGGACAGGGGGCAATGAAAAACTGTTTTTT.